One and the same sample provided the 10 T cell receptor beta chains below, sequenced in a study of blood T cell repertoires in COVID-19. Clones were sequenced by immunoSEQ multiplex PCR, and TCRdb holds only the in-frame ones, with some missing. Of a few hundred thousand clones detected, 85% to 90% appear once; the ten largest clones hold about a tenth. Sequenced: PBMCs or T cells enriched from blood (not recorded which). These receptor sequences come from a woman in her 30s who had recovered from COVID-19.

The rearrangement links TRBV28 to TRBJ2-7; TRBD1 might be the D (8 bases). Germline V gene lookup returns CDR1 MDHEN and CDR2 SYDVKM. V dropped 5 bases and J dropped 1 base, with 21 bases sitting between them. This CDR3 contains 17 residues. The CDR3 sequence is CASSQQGGGRFSYEQYF. CDR3 coding DNA: TGTGCCAGCAGTCAACAGGGGGGAGGGCGGTTTTCCTACGAGCAGTACTTC.

Regarding this clone: Distinct nucleotide sequences in the sample also encode this CDR3. The chain is built from TRBV2 and TRBJ2-5; D unresolved. Trimming shortened V by 6 bases and J by 2 bases, and 4 bases separated the two germline ends. Germline CDR1 reads SNHLY; CDR2 reads FYNNEI. The CDR3 has 11 amino acids. CDR3 protein: CASSYQETQYF. DNA for the CDR3: TGTGCCAGCAGCTATCAAGAGACCCAGTACTTC.

The V call is TRBV28, the J call TRBJ2-1, with 9 bases aligning to TRBD1. The ends lost 4 bases at V and 5 bases at J; junction bases unmatched: 3. Germline-derived CDR1 and CDR2 are MDHEN and SYDVKM. This CDR3 region has 14 residues. DNA for the CDR3: TGTGCCAGCAGTTCGGGGACAGGGAACAATGAGCAGTTCTTC. It translates to CASSSGTGNNEQFF.

This sequence joins TRBV5-1 and TRBJ2-2; 8 bases map to TRBD2. Germline V CDR1 and CDR2: SGHRS, YFSETQ. V lost 1 base to trimming and J lost 6 bases; unmatched junction nucleotides: 5. This CDR3 region has 15 residues. The CDR3 loop reads CASSLRAGEAGELFF. The CDR3 DNA sequence: TGCGCCAGCAGCTTGAGAGCGGGAGAGGCCGGGGAGCTGTTTTTT. Full variable domain (outside the CDR3, taken from reference TRBV5-1 and TRBJ2-2): KAGVTQTPRYLIKTRGQQVTLSCSPISGHRSVSWYQQTPGQGLQFLFEYFSETQRNKGNFPGRFSGRQFSNSRSEMNVSTLELGDSALYLCASSLRAGEAGELFFGEGSRLTVL.

The chain is built from TRBV15 and TRBJ1-4; 10 nucleotides agree with TRBD1. CDR3 length equals 18 residues. V dropped 6 bases and J dropped 4; count of bases not matched to a gene: 14. Germline lookup yields CDR1 LNHNV and CDR2 YYDKDF (reference sequence). The CDR3 here is CATRRDRGKSQNNEKLFF. CDR3 coding DNA: TGTGCCACCAGGAGGGACAGGGGCAAATCTCAAAATAATGAAAAACTGTTTTTT.

V gene TRBV7-9 combines with J gene TRBJ1-6; D is ambiguous. This CDR3 has 15 amino acids. Germline CDR1 and CDR2: SEHNR and FQNEAQ (reference sequence). V was cut by 5 bases and J by 5 bases, with 13 bases left in between. The CDR3 spells CASSLESQNNSPLHF. The CDR3 nucleotides read TGTGCCAGCAGCCTCGAGTCACAGAATAATTCACCCCTCCACTTT.

This clone was seen just once. The rearrangement links TRBV5-8 to TRBJ1-4; the D gene is possibly TRBD1 (6 bases). Germline V gene data show CDR1 as SGHTS and CDR2 as YDEGEE. V gave up 5 bases and J gave up 7 bases, with 15 bases separating them. The CDR3 totals 14 residues. The CDR3 is CASSSQGFSEKLFF. The CDR3 region has the DNA TGTGCCAGCAGTTCGCAGGGGTTCAGTGAAAAACTGTTTTTT.

The V gene is TRBV5-1, the J gene TRBJ1-1, with 10 positions matching TRBD1. The CDR3 has 15 amino acids. With V trimmed by 5 bases and J by 2 bases, 6 bases remained unmatched. Germline CDR1 SGHRS, CDR2 YFSETQ. The CDR3 nucleotides read TGCGCCAGCAGGTCGGGACAGGGGCTCAACACTGAAGCTTTCTTT. It encodes CASRSGQGLNTEAFF.

This clone was seen just once. V and J are TRBV4-1 and TRBJ1-3; TRBD1 matches 7 bases. Germline CDR1 is MGHRA and CDR2 is YSYEKL. The CDR3 is 15 residues long. V was pared by 3 bases and J by 3 bases, with 5 bases of the junction left unmatched. CDR3 coding DNA: TGCGCCAGCAGCCAGCTACAGGGGTTTGGAAACACCATATATTTT. This gives the protein CASSQLQGFGNTIYF.

The chain employs TRBV15 and TRBJ1-2; 8 nucleotides agree with TRBD1. Germline loops: CDR1 LNHNV, CDR2 YYDKDF (reference sequence). CDR3 length equals 15 residues. The ends lost 0 bases at V and 8 bases at J; junction bases unmatched: 8. The CDR3 spells CATSRDSTGARGYTF. CDR3 nucleotides: TGTGCCACCAGCAGAGATTCGACAGGGGCTCGGGGCTACACCTTC.